Following are 10 T cell receptor beta chains from one sample sequenced in a study of blood T cell repertoires in COVID-19. Libraries were prepared by immunoSEQ multiplex PCR; TCRdb keeps only in-frame clonotypes and omits some of them. The data contain 150,000 to 200,000 clones, about 78% of them singletons. What was sequenced was PBMCs or T cells enriched from blood (not recorded which). The receptors come from a woman aged 45-65 years who had recovered from COVID-19.

V gene TRBV7-6 combines with J gene TRBJ2-1, with TRBD2 matching 12 bases. The CDR3 spans 16 residues. Unmatched junction bases numbered 0, after V lost 0 bases and J lost 3 bases. The germline gives CDR1 SGHVS, CDR2 FNYEAQ. In DNA, the CDR3 is TGTGCCAGCAGCTTAGCGACTAGCGGGGGCTACAATGAGCAGTTCTTC. Its translation is CASSLATSGGYNEQFF.

V usage is TRBV9 and J usage is TRBJ2-7; TRBD1 is a possible D gene (6 bases). V lost 0 bases and J lost 0, with 10 bases in between. Germline V lookup: CDR1 SGDLS, CDR2 YYNGEE. The CDR3 is made up of 15 amino acids. CDR3 sequence reads: CASSVAPGVSYEQYF. Here the CDR3 DNA reads TGTGCCAGCAGCGTAGCCCCAGGGGTCTCCTACGAGCAGTACTTC.

The chain carries TRBV5-4 and TRBJ2-3; perhaps TRBD2 as D (5 bases). CDR1 and CDR2 from the germline V gene are SGHNT and YYREEE (reference sequence). This CDR3 contains 16 residues. Trimming took 4 bases from V and 0 from J, leaving 15 bases between them. The CDR3 DNA sequence: TGTGCCAGCAGCATAAGAGGGATCCCTAGCACAGATACGCAGTATTTT. Amino acids: CASSIRGIPSTDTQYF.

The V gene is TRBV28, the J gene TRBJ2-5; 10 bases are a match to TRBD1. The CDR3 runs 13 residues. V trimming: 5 bases; J trimming: 7 bases; junction bases outside the gene matches: 4. Germline CDR1 reads MDHEN; CDR2 reads SYDVKM. CDR3 coding DNA: TGTGCCAGCAGTCCGACAGGGGGCGGGACCCAGTACTTC. As protein: CASSPTGGGTQYF. The whole variable domain, filled in from reference TRBV28 and TRBJ2-5, reads DVKVTQSSRYLVKRTGEKVFLECVQDMDHENMFWYRQDPGLGLRLIYFSYDVKMKEKGDIPEGYSVSREKKERFSLILESASTNQTSMYLCASSPTGGGTQYFGPGTRLLVL.

This clone was detected a few times. This chain uses TRBV11-3 with TRBJ2-1; unclear D gene. Trimming shortened V by 2 bases and J by 5 bases, and 7 bases separated the two germline ends. Germline CDR1 SGHNT, CDR2 YENEEA. This CDR3 has 13 amino acids. CDR3 residues: CASSLRLDNEQFF. The CDR3 nucleotides are TGTGCCAGCAGCTTACGACTTGACAATGAGCAGTTCTTC.

This chain uses TRBV6-5 with TRBJ1-1; unclear D gene. The germline gives CDR1 MNHEY, CDR2 SVGAGI. The CDR3 consists of 14 residues. V lost 6 bases, J lost 1 base, and 12 bases lay in between. Here the CDR3 DNA reads TGTGCCAGCAGCCAGAAATCGGGGAACACTGAAGCTTTCTTT. Translation gives CASSQKSGNTEAFF.

The chain has TRBV6-2 or TRBV6-3 and TRBJ1-1, with a weak D call TRBD1 (5 bases). The CDR3 consists of 14 residues. With 6 bases removed from V and 2 bases from J, the gap between germline ends came to 13 bases. The germline gives CDR1 MNHEY, CDR2 SVGEGT. CDR3 DNA: TGTGCCAGCAGACCTCAGGGCGGAAACACTGAAGCTTTCTTT. It specifies CASRPQGGNTEAFF.

This sequence joins TRBV3-1 (or the pseudogene TRBV3-2) and TRBJ1-1; 8 nucleotides line up with TRBD1. Germline V lookup: CDR1 LGHDT, CDR2 YNNKEL (reference sequence). The length of the CDR3 is 15 residues. Trimming at V came to 4 bases and at J to 4 bases, leaving 8 bases not matched to a gene. The CDR3 DNA follows: TGTGCCAGCAGCCTTGGAGGACAGGGAGGCACTGAAGCTTTCTTT. This encodes CASSLGGQGGTEAFF.

In nucleotides, the CDR3 is TGTGCCAGCAGTCTCTGGGGAGGCTTGAACACTGAAGCTTTCTTT. This encodes CASSLWGGLNTEAFF. The chain joins TRBV6-5 to TRBJ1-1; D remains unclear. Germline V gene sequence: CDR1 MNHEY, CDR2 SVGAGI. CDR3 length: 15 residues. V lost 5 bases and J lost 0, with 13 bases in between.

The genes are TRBV27 and TRBJ2-5, with 9 bases identical to TRBD2. The CDR3 sequence is 15 residues long. V lost 2 bases and J lost 3; bases outside the gene matches: 4. Germline V gene lookup returns CDR1 MNHEY and CDR2 SMNVEV (reference sequence). The CDR3 is CASSLGAGGEETQYF. In nucleotides, the CDR3 is TGTGCCAGCAGTTTAGGGGCGGGAGGGGAAGAGACCCAGTACTTC.